This T cell receptor beta chain was recovered during a study of molecular identifiers for immune sequencing clone quantification. This CDR3 is 14 amino acids long. The germline V gene encodes CDR1 LGHNA and CDR2 YSLEER. V lost 4 bases and J lost 6, with 12 bases in between. Naive CD8 T cells, phenotype CD8+CD4-CCR7+CD45RA+, were sorted. Each CDR3 protein gets one entry after TCRdb re-called the PCR reads with MiXCR. The top ten hold about a tenth of the sample, which has about 97,000 distinct CDR3 sequences, around 30% seen once. Sequencing input: naive CD8+ T cells from blood, with Jurkat cell RNA spiked in. The subset denotes: FACS-sorted CD8+CD4-CCR7+CD45RA+ naive T cells. The chain has TRBV4-3 and TRBJ2-2; D unclear. This receptor was identified in a human donor in good health. Some libraries in this study had Jurkat cell RNA spiked in. The CDR3 region is CASSRGELSGELFF. The CDR3, as DNA: TGCGCCAGCAGCCGAGGCGAGCTGTCCGGGGAGCTGTTTTTT.